This entry is about one TCR beta chain. Its specificity is unknown. Trimming stripped 4 bases from V and 4 bases from J, with 8 bases between. The CDR3 sequence is 12 residues long. From germline, CDR1 is SGDLS and CDR2 YYNGEE. Produced via immunoSEQ multiplex PCR; TCRdb's table is partial and in-frame only. The sample gives some 7,400 clones, 60% of which show up once; 20% to 25% is in the top ten. This sample was taken from a study of somatic mutations in cytotoxic T cells in rheumatoid arthritis. Regarding the study as a whole: Rheumatoid arthritis patients were compared with age-matched healthy controls, and their CD8+ T-cell clonality did not differ significantly. Rheumatoid arthritis patients, but not healthy controls, exhibited increasing CD8+ clonality with age.

Female donors made up roughly 59% of the healthy controls, blood donors whose median age was around 61 years (range 21-70). Sequenced material: CD8+ T cells sorted from blood. This chain uses TRBV9 with TRBJ1-1; no definite D call. The sequence derives from a middle-aged woman in good health. CDR3: CASSWGGTEAFF. CDR3 nucleotides: TGTGCCAGCAGCTGGGGTGGCACTGAAGCTTTCTTT.